These 20 T cell receptor beta chains share one sample of origin, sequenced in a study of CXCR3-negative and CXCR3-positive naive CD8 T cells. Via 5' RACE with UMI labels, TRB cDNA libraries were prepared. TCRdb reprocessed the 5' RACE reads, with one entry per CDR3 protein and no DNA. The sample data list more than 65,000 distinct CDR3 sequences. The material sequenced was naive CXCR3- CD8+ T cells from blood. Sample subset: CD45RO-CCR7+CD27+CD95- naive CD8+ T cells lacking CXCR3 (TNR3-). The receptor source for this set is a human donor in good health. Some clones in this sample may be carry-over from other donors' samples.

J is TRBJ2-2 and V is TRBV7-2; TCRdb indicates TRBD1, and absent DNA this call remains unverified. From germline, CDR1 is SGHTA and CDR2 FQGNSA. The CDR3 totals 13 residues. The CDR3 loop reads CASGGQPSGELFF. The whole variable domain, filled in from reference TRBV7-2 and TRBJ2-2, reads GAGVSQSPSNKVTEKGKDVELRCDPISGHTALYWYRQSLGQGLEFLIYFQGNSAPDKSGLPSDRFSAERTGGSVSTLTIQRTQQEDSAVYLCASGGQPSGELFFGEGSRLTVL.

This rearrangement joins TRBV7-3 to TRBJ2-1. The CDR3 is 12 amino acids. Germline CDR1 reads SGHTA; CDR2 reads FQGTGA. CDR3 residues: CASSLLDNEQFF.

The chain couples TRBV10-1 to TRBJ2-1; TCRdb calls TRBD2, which cannot be checked without DNA. CDR1 and CDR2 from the germline V gene are WNHNN and SYGVQD (reference sequence). There are 18 residues in the CDR3. CDR3 loop: CASSESEAGAAGAYEQFF.

The genes are TRBV7-3 and TRBJ2-1; with no DNA, the TCRdb D assignment of TRBD2 cannot be verified. The CDR3 sequence is 16 residues long. The germline CDR1 and CDR2 sequences are SGHTA and FQGTGA. The CDR3 spells CAGSQETSGNVNEQFF.

The chain uses TRBV7-2 and TRBJ2-7. The CDR3 spans 14 residues. Germline CDR1 reads SGHTA; CDR2 reads FQGNSA. CDR3 in amino acids: CASSLGVSSYEQYF.

The chain is built from TRBV12-3 or TRBV12-4 and TRBJ2-5. CDR3 size: 13 residues. The CDR3 sequence is CASSLEAFETQYF.

The rearrangement uses TRBV11-2 and TRBJ2-7; the D call of TRBD1 rests on TCRdb alone, since no DNA is present to check it. Germline CDR1 and CDR2: SGHAT and FQNNGV. The CDR3 totals 17 residues. The CDR3 sequence: CASSFRKGQGFPYEQYF. The full variable domain, its missing parts supplied by reference TRBV11-2 and TRBJ2-7, is EAGVAQSPRYKIIEKRQSVAFWCNPISGHATLYWYQQILGQGPKLLIQFQNNGVVDDSQLPKDRFSAERLKGVDSTLKIQPAKLEDSAVYLCASSFRKGQGFPYEQYFGPGTRLTVT.

V usage is TRBV28 and J usage is TRBJ1-4. Germline loops: CDR1 MDHEN, CDR2 SYDVKM. CDR3 length: 15 residues. CDR3 amino acids: CASSPILATNEKLFF.

The chain carries TRBV7-9 and TRBJ2-1. The CDR3 runs to 15 residues. Per the germline V gene, CDR1 is SEHNR and CDR2 is FQNEAQ (reference sequence). CDR3 residues: CASSLQARAYNEQFF.

The chain recombines TRBV10-3 with TRBJ2-3. There are 13 residues in the CDR3. From germline, CDR1 is ENHRY and CDR2 SYGVKD. Here the CDR3 reads CAISEVGTDTQYF.

The chain carries TRBV6-6 and TRBJ1-1; TCRdb reports TRBD1, a call that lacks DNA to check it against. Germline loops: CDR1 MNHNY, CDR2 SVGAGI (reference sequence). CDR3 size: 16 residues. CDR3 loop: CASSYSVQGADTEAFF.

The chain combines TRBV7-8 with TRBJ2-1; TCRdb reports TRBD1, a call that lacks DNA to check it against. This CDR3 has 17 residues. Per the germline V gene, CDR1 is SGHVS and CDR2 is FQNEAQ. This CDR3 is CASSPSTDRGIGNEQFF. Combining the CDR3 with reference TRBV7-8 and TRBJ2-1 gives the whole variable domain GAGVSQSPRYKVAKRGQDVALRCDPISGHVSLFWYQQALGQGPEFLTYFQNEAQLDKSGLPSDRFFAERPEGSVSTLKIQRTQQEDSAVYLCASSPSTDRGIGNEQFFGPGTRLTVL.

The rearrangement links TRBV5-6 to TRBJ1-5. CDR1 is SGHDT, CDR2 YYEEEE, per germline. The CDR3 spans 12 residues. CDR3 protein: CASSLLNQPQHF. Variable domain in full (rest from reference TRBV5-6 and TRBJ1-5): DAGVTQSPTHLIKTRGQQVTLRCSPKSGHDTVSWYQQALGQGPQFIFQYYEEEERQRGNFPDRFSGHQFPNYSSELNVNALLLGDSALYLCASSLLNQPQHFGDGTRLSIL.

The V call is TRBV4-1, the J call TRBJ2-2. From germline, CDR1 is MGHRA and CDR2 YSYEKL. The CDR3 extends over 15 amino acids. The CDR3: CASSQVRDSTGELFF.

This sequence joins TRBV5-1 and TRBJ2-1; with no DNA, the TCRdb D assignment of TRBD2 cannot be verified. There are 13 residues in the CDR3. Germline loops: CDR1 SGHRS, CDR2 YFSETQ. The chain's CDR3 is CASSLAGDWEQFF.

The J gene is TRBJ2-1, the V gene TRBV11-2. The CDR3 has 17 residues. Germline V gene data show CDR1 as SGHAT and CDR2 as FQNNGV. The CDR3 spells CASSLLIFGGAYNEQFF.

V is TRBV20-1 and J is TRBJ2-1; TCRdb outputs TRBD2, but without DNA this stays unchecked. This CDR3 is built from 18 residues. The germline gives CDR1 DFQATT, CDR2 SNEGSKA (reference sequence). CDR3 amino acids: CSAPPPGTSGRGGDEQFF.

The V and J genes are TRBV12-3 or TRBV12-4 and TRBJ2-2. The length of the CDR3 is 16 residues. CDR3 sequence: CASSLLQFLFSGELFF.

The rearrangement joins TRBV6-5 to TRBJ1-2. Germline loops: CDR1 MNHEY, CDR2 SVGAGI. CDR3 size: 16 residues. The chain's CDR3 is CASSYSTVTGKDGYTF.

This sequence joins TRBV12-3 or TRBV12-4 and TRBJ2-1; the TCRdb D gene call, TRBD1, has no DNA to confirm it. The CDR3 covers 14 residues. CDR3 region: CASNQGGPYNEQFF.